A single sample is the source of the 21 T cell receptor beta chains below, sequenced in a study of blood T cell repertoires in COVID-19. Generated by immunoSEQ multiplex PCR, the TCRdb table keeps only in-frame clones and is missing some. The table includes roughly 50,000 clones, approximately 90% detected once. Sequencing used peripheral blood. The receptors derive from a woman aged 60-75 years with active COVID-19.

The chain combines TRBV18 with TRBJ1-1; weak D call: TRBD1 (6 bases). The CDR3 has 16 amino acids. The germline gives CDR1 KGHSH, CDR2 LQKENI. V was pared by 0 bases and J by 6 bases, with 17 bases between. The CDR3 here is CASSPPNRVRVPEAFF. The CDR3 nucleotides read TGTGCCAGCTCACCACCAAACAGGGTTCGCGTTCCTGAAGCTTTCTTT.

This sequence joins TRBV4-1 and TRBJ2-7; the D is unclear. Germline V gives CDR1 MGHRA, CDR2 YSYEKL. The CDR3 consists of 14 residues. V gave up 1 base and J gave up 4 bases, with 11 bases separating them. The CDR3 here is CASSQGYRRYEQYF. The CDR3 region has the DNA TGCGCCAGCAGCCAAGGGTACAGACGTTACGAGCAGTACTTC.

V is TRBV20-1 and J is TRBJ2-1, with TRBD2 identical over 7 bases. J gave up 9 bases and V 3 bases, and 8 bases lay outside the gene matches. The CDR3 is made up of 13 amino acids. CDR1 and CDR2 from the germline V gene are DFQATT and SNEGSKA (reference sequence). CDR3 residues: CSASAGGVTEQFF. Here the CDR3 DNA reads TGCAGTGCTAGTGCTGGGGGGGTTACTGAGCAGTTCTTC.

V is TRBV6-2 or TRBV6-3 and J is TRBJ2-2; D uncertain. CDR1 is MNHEY, CDR2 SVGEGT, per germline. Trimming took off 5 bases at V and 5 bases at J, with 9 bases between the two ends. The CDR3 length is 13 residues. CDR3 sequence: CASSLLETGELFF. The CDR3, as DNA: TGTGCCAGCAGTCTCCTAGAAACCGGGGAGCTGTTTTTT.

The chain links TRBV5-1 to TRBJ1-1; D perhaps matches TRBD1 (6 bases). Germline loops: CDR1 SGHRS, CDR2 YFSETQ. V was shortened by 4 bases and J by 0 bases, with 10 bases between the two germline ends. The CDR3 runs 14 residues. The chain's CDR3 is CASSQGTLNTEAFF. CDR3 DNA: TGCGCCAGCAGCCAGGGGACATTGAACACTGAAGCTTTCTTT.

The rearrangement joins TRBV5-1 to TRBJ1-1; 7 nucleotides line up with TRBD1. The V gene's germline CDR1 is SGHRS and CDR2 YFSETQ. This CDR3 region has 13 residues. Unmatched junction bases numbered 8, after V lost 3 bases and J lost 9 bases. The CDR3 bases are TGCGCCAGCAGCTCTGAAGGGGGCACACAAGCTTTCTTT. Translated, it gives CASSSEGGTQAFF.

The rearrangement uses TRBV3-1 (or the pseudogene TRBV3-2) and TRBJ2-7, with unresolved D. The CDR3 runs 12 residues. Trimming left V 4 bases short and J 1 base short, with 5 bases between. CDR1 is LGHDT, CDR2 YNNKEL, per germline (reference sequence). CDR3 sequence reads: CASSRLSYEQYF. The CDR3 bases are TGTGCCAGCAGCCGACTGTCCTACGAGCAGTACTTC.

The chain employs TRBV7-9 and TRBJ1-4; unclear D gene. This CDR3 comprises 14 residues. V was shortened by 5 bases and J by 2 bases, with 9 bases between the two germline ends. The V gene's germline CDR1 is SEHNR and CDR2 FQNEAQ (reference sequence). The chain's CDR3 is CASSPSGTNEKLFF. The CDR3 DNA reads TGTGCCAGCAGCCCTTCGGGGACTAATGAAAAACTGTTTTTT.

V is TRBV6-2 or TRBV6-3 and J is TRBJ1-3; a possible D gene is TRBD1 (6 bases). The CDR3 runs to 15 residues. Per the germline V gene, CDR1 is MNHEY and CDR2 is SVGEGT. The V end lost 3 bases, the J end lost 2 bases, and 11 bases lay between the germline ends. In DNA, the CDR3 is TGTGCCAGCAGTTATCGGCAGGGGACTGGAAACACCATATATTTT. Protein sequence: CASSYRQGTGNTIYF.

The CDR3 sequence: CASSLGGGYYEQYF. The CDR3 nucleotides read TGTGCCAGCAGCTTAGGCGGGGGGTACTACGAGCAGTACTTC. This chain joins TRBV7-3 and TRBJ2-7; TRBD2 aligns across 8 bases. The length of the CDR3 is 14 residues. V was clipped by 2 bases and J by 3 bases; unmatched bases: 3. The V gene's germline CDR1 is SGHTA and CDR2 FQGTGA. Supplemented by reference TRBV7-3 and TRBJ2-7, the full variable domain reads GAGVSQTPSNKVTEKGKYVELRCDPISGHTALYWYRQSLGQGPEFLIYFQGTGAADDSGLPNDRFFAVRPEGSVSTLKIQRTERGDSAVYLCASSLGGGYYEQYFGPGTRLTVT.

The chain has TRBV5-8 and TRBJ1-3; 7 nucleotides match TRBD1. V trimming: 4 bases; J trimming: 4 bases; junction bases outside the gene matches: 11. The CDR3 is 16 residues long. Germline loops: CDR1 SGHTS, CDR2 YDEGEE. CDR3: CASSRGQVLGGNTIYF. DNA of the CDR3: TGTGCCAGCAGCCGAGGACAGGTCCTGGGGGGAAACACCATATATTTT.

The chain couples TRBV5-4 to TRBJ1-1; no clear D gene. Germline V CDR1 and CDR2: SGHNT, YYREEE (reference sequence). The CDR3 sequence is 13 residues long. Trimming cost V 4 bases and J 1 base, with 8 bases left between them. CDR3 protein: CASSLDWNTEAFF. DNA of the CDR3: TGTGCCAGCAGCCTCGACTGGAACACTGAAGCTTTCTTT. The full variable domain, with the rest looked up from reference TRBV5-4 and TRBJ1-1, is ETGVTQSPTHLIKTRGQQVTLRCSSQSGHNTVSWYQQALGQGPQFIFQYYREEENGRGNFPPRFSGLQFPNYSSELNVNALELDDSALYLCASSLDWNTEAFFGQGTRLTVV.

The rearrangement uses TRBV27 and TRBJ2-1; tentatively, D is TRBD1 (6 bases). The CDR3 consists of 13 residues. The germline V and J ends were trimmed by 3 bases and 7 bases, with 10 bases remaining between them. Germline V gene data show CDR1 as MNHEY and CDR2 as SMNVEV (reference sequence). Here the CDR3 reads CASSLGQWNEQFF. The CDR3 nucleotides are TGTGCCAGCAGTTTGGGACAATGGAATGAGCAGTTCTTC.

The chain combines TRBV2 with TRBJ1-1; D possibly corresponds to TRBD1 (5 bases). Trimming stripped 2 bases from V and 3 bases from J, with 16 bases between. The CDR3 totals 16 residues. The germline CDR1 and CDR2 sequences are SNHLY and FYNNEI. CDR3 amino acids: CASSERPGGAYTEAFF. CDR3 in DNA: TGTGCCAGCAGTGAACGGCCGGGGGGAGCGTACACTGAAGCTTTCTTT.

The rearrangement uses TRBV30 and TRBJ1-5, with TRBD1 as a possible D gene (5 bases). CDR1 GTSNPN and CDR2 SVGIG come from the germline V gene (reference sequence). V shed 3 bases and J shed 5 bases, with 11 bases lying between them. The CDR3 contains 13 residues. In nucleotides, the CDR3 is TGTGCCTGGAGAGGACGGGGGGATCAGCCCCAGCATTTT. Its protein product is CAWRGRGDQPQHF. The entire variable domain, with the rest obtained from reference TRBV30 and TRBJ1-5, is as follows: SQTIHQWPATLVQPVGSPLSLECTVEGTSNPNLYWYRQAAGRGLQLLFYSVGIGQISSEVPQNLSASRPQDRQFILSSKKLLLSDSGFYLCAWRGRGDQPQHFGDGTRLSIL.

The chain carries TRBV7-8 and TRBJ1-2; D unresolved. CDR1 SGHVS and CDR2 FQNEAQ come from the germline V gene. CDR3 length: 14 amino acids. Between the trimmed V and J ends, which lost 0 bases and 4 bases, there was a span of 9 bases. CDR3 protein: CASSLALGSYGYTF. The CDR3 nucleotides read TGTGCCAGCAGCTTAGCGCTCGGTAGCTATGGCTACACCTTC.

This clone was detected only once. This sequence joins TRBV3-1 (or the pseudogene TRBV3-2) and TRBJ2-7, with D possibly matching TRBD2 (5 bases). The CDR3 loop spans 12 amino acids. Germline CDR1 LGHDT, CDR2 YNNKEL (reference sequence). The V end lost 4 bases, the J end lost 7 bases, and 11 bases lay between the germline ends. As DNA, the CDR3 is TGTGCCAGCAGCCCGTCACCGGGGGAGCAGTACTTC. Translation: CASSPSPGEQYF.

This clone was found a few times. The rearrangement links TRBV6-5 to TRBJ1-2; the match to TRBD1 covers 8 bases. The CDR3 is 13 amino acids. The junction had 4 bases not matched to a gene; V was cut back by 4 bases and J by 6 bases. Per the germline V gene, CDR1 is MNHEY and CDR2 is SVGAGI. The CDR3 region has the DNA TGTGCCAGCAGTTTCACAGGGGGGAATGGCTACACCTTC. It is translated as CASSFTGGNGYTF.

The chain is built from TRBV30 and TRBJ2-5, with no clear D. The germline V gene encodes CDR1 GTSNPN and CDR2 SVGIG (reference sequence). Trimming pared 0 bases from V and 2 bases from J, leaving 4 bases between. This CDR3 has 12 amino acids. CDR3 amino acids: CAWSVGQETQYF. The CDR3 DNA sequence: TGTGCCTGGAGTGTCGGTCAAGAGACCCAGTACTTC.

This chain joins TRBV18 and TRBJ1-3, with D hard to call. V shed 4 bases and J shed 0 bases, with 4 bases lying between them. This CDR3 region has 13 residues. The germline V gene has CDR1 KGHSH and CDR2 LQKENI. CDR3 in amino acids: CASSRSSGNTIYF. DNA for the CDR3: TGTGCCAGCTCACGGAGCTCTGGAAACACCATATATTTT.

This clone was counted a few times. V is TRBV6-5 and J is TRBJ2-7, with 11 positions matching TRBD1. This CDR3 is built from 16 residues. Germline V CDR1 and CDR2: MNHEY, SVGAGI. The V and J ends lost 2 bases and 4 bases, in that order; junction bases with no gene match: 7. This chain's CDR3 is CASSYRTGTGGYEQYF. The CDR3, as DNA: TGTGCCAGCAGTTACCGAACCGGGACAGGGGGTTACGAGCAGTACTTC.